Each of the 27 T cell receptor beta chains below was sequenced from the same sample in a study of blood T cell repertoires in COVID-19. Method: immunoSEQ multiplex PCR; TCRdb's copy keeps in-frame clones and lacks some. The table includes 150,000 to 200,000 clones, over 85% detected once. Sequences were obtained from peripheral blood. These receptor sequences come from a man between 60 and 75 years old with active or convalescent COVID-19.

This chain uses TRBV3-1 (or the pseudogene TRBV3-2) with TRBJ1-4, with D possibly matching TRBD1 (6 bases). The ends were cut back, 1 base at V and 4 bases at J, with 13 bases in the middle. Germline-derived CDR1 and CDR2 are LGHDT and YNNKEL (reference sequence). The CDR3 is 16 amino acids. The CDR3 region is CASSQAQGSFNEKLFF. For the CDR3, the DNA is TGTGCCAGCAGCCAAGCCCAGGGGTCTTTTAATGAAAAACTGTTTTTT.

This chain links TRBV10-3 with TRBJ2-7; D may be TRBD2 (7 bases). The CDR3 sequence is 15 residues long. Trimming removed 0 bases from V and 6 bases from J, with 15 bases in between. Germline CDR1 ENHRY, CDR2 SYGVKD. CDR3 in DNA: TGTGCCATCAGTGAGTCAGTGGGGGGGCTAACCGAGCAGTACTTC. This translates into CAISESVGGLTEQYF.

This clone was seen just once. This chain connects TRBV6-1 to TRBJ1-1, with D hard to call. With 3 bases removed from V and 2 bases from J, the gap between germline ends came to 7 bases. The CDR3 is 13 amino acids. CDR1 and CDR2 (germline): MNHNS, SASEGT. The CDR3 loop reads CASSERENTEAFF. CDR3 in DNA: TGTGCCAGCAGTGAGCGGGAAAACACTGAAGCTTTCTTT.

V gene TRBV7-9 combines with J gene TRBJ2-7, with D maybe TRBD1 (5 bases). Trimming shortened V by 4 bases and J by 4 bases, and 8 bases separated the two germline ends. The CDR3 runs to 12 residues. Germline V lookup: CDR1 SEHNR, CDR2 FQNEAQ (reference sequence). The CDR3 bases are TGTGCCAGCAGCTCGCAGGGATACGAGCAGTACTTC. Protein sequence: CASSSQGYEQYF.

This clone was counted only a few times. The V gene is TRBV3-1 (or the pseudogene TRBV3-2), the J gene TRBJ1-2; no reliable D call. This CDR3 spans 11 amino acids. Germline V lookup: CDR1 LGHDT, CDR2 YNNKEL (reference sequence). Deletions cut 5 bases from V and 8 bases from J, with 9 bases between. CDR3: CASSISGGYTF. Written as DNA, the CDR3 is TGTGCCAGCAGCATCTCGGGGGGCTACACCTTC.

This chain uses TRBV7-7 with TRBJ2-5; TRBD1 matches 10 bases. CDR1 and CDR2 from the germline V gene are SSHAT and FNYEAQ (reference sequence). With 5 bases clipped from V and 5 bases from J, the junction kept 14 bases outside the gene matches. The CDR3 length is 17 residues. The CDR3 loop is CASSEEFGTGEWETQYF. In DNA form, the CDR3 reads TGTGCCAGCAGCGAAGAATTCGGGACAGGGGAGTGGGAGACCCAGTACTTC.

This chain links TRBV15 with TRBJ2-3; 12 nucleotides match TRBD2. The CDR3 is 17 residues long. Looked up from germline, CDR1 is LNHNV and CDR2 is YYDKDF (reference sequence). The V and J ends lost 2 bases and 0 bases, in that order; junction bases with no gene match: 3. CDR3 amino acids: CATSRRLAGASTDTQYF. CDR3 coding DNA: TGTGCCACCAGCAGAAGACTAGCGGGAGCTAGCACAGATACGCAGTATTTT.

The rearrangement uses TRBV2 and TRBJ1-1; 11 bases match TRBD1. With V trimmed by 7 bases and J by 5 bases, 9 bases remained unmatched. Germline assignment: CDR1 SNHLY and CDR2 FYNNEI. The CDR3 totals 15 residues. CDR3 DNA: TGTGCCAGCACCGGACAGGGGGCGCGGAAAACTGAAGCTTTCTTT. Protein product: CASTGQGARKTEAFF. Complete variable domain (other parts from reference TRBV2 and TRBJ1-1): EPEVTQTPSHQVTQMGQEVILRCVPISNHLYFYWYRQILGQKVEFLVSFYNNEISEKSEIFDDQFSVERPDGSNFTLKIRSTKLEDSAMYFCASTGQGARKTEAFFGQGTRLTVV.

The gene calls are TRBV2 and TRBJ1-2; 9 nucleotides align to TRBD1. CDR1 and CDR2 (germline): SNHLY, FYNNEI. V lost 6 bases, J lost 4 bases, and 3 bases stayed unmatched. This CDR3 has 13 amino acids. This chain's CDR3 is CASRGTGTYGYTF. Here the CDR3 DNA reads TGTGCCAGCAGGGGGACAGGGACCTATGGCTACACCTTC.

This rearrangement joins TRBV5-1 to TRBJ2-1, with a tentative D call TRBD2 (6 bases). V gave up 0 bases and J gave up 2 bases, with 9 bases separating them. CDR1 and CDR2 from the germline V gene are SGHRS and YFSETQ. This CDR3 has 15 residues. The CDR3 spells CASSLDRGTYNEQFF. Written as DNA, the CDR3 is TGCGCCAGCAGCTTGGACCGGGGGACCTACAATGAGCAGTTCTTC.

The chain recombines TRBV4-1 with TRBJ2-1, with 11 bases matching TRBD2. Trimming cost V 3 bases and J 7 bases; bases outside gene matches: 8. CDR3 length equals 16 residues. The V gene's germline CDR1 is MGHRA and CDR2 YSYEKL. The CDR3 protein is CASSHAGTSGLNEQFF. The CDR3 coding sequence is TGCGCCAGCAGCCACGCAGGGACTAGCGGTCTAAATGAGCAGTTCTTC.

V is TRBV2 and J is TRBJ2-3, with TRBD1 matching 9 bases. V was pared by 6 bases and J by 2 bases, with 9 bases of the junction left unmatched. Per germline, CDR1 SNHLY and CDR2 FYNNEI. The CDR3 is 16 amino acids. The CDR3 loop is CASSQNRGRATDTQYF. The CDR3 bases are TGTGCCAGCAGCCAAAACAGGGGGCGCGCCACAGATACGCAGTATTTT.

This clone was seen once. The chain combines TRBV6-1 with TRBJ2-7, with a weak D call TRBD2 (6 bases). The CDR3 consists of 16 residues. Trimming took off 4 bases at V and 1 base at J, with 17 bases between the two ends. Germline V lookup: CDR1 MNHNS, CDR2 SASEGT. CDR3 protein: CASSGTTGSESYEQYF. CDR3 DNA sequence: TGTGCCAGCAGTGGGACTACCGGGAGTGAATCCTACGAGCAGTACTTC.

This clone appeared once. The chain carries TRBV14 and TRBJ2-5; D gene unclear. This CDR3 spans 13 amino acids. Trimming took 5 bases from V and 1 from J, leaving 8 bases between them. Germline CDR1 SGHDN, CDR2 FVKESK. CDR3 in DNA: TGTGCCAGCAGCTCCCAGGTCCAAGAGACCCAGTACTTC. Encoded protein: CASSSQVQETQYF.

The chain has TRBV11-2 and TRBJ1-2; 7 nucleotides agree with TRBD1. The J segment lost 5 bases and the V segment lost 4 bases, leaving 7 bases of the junction unmatched. This CDR3 contains 14 residues. Germline CDR1 reads SGHAT; CDR2 reads FQNNGV. The CDR3 reads CASSSMTGRYGYTF. CDR3 bases: TGTGCCAGCAGCTCCATGACAGGGCGATATGGCTACACCTTC.

This clone has only one observation. V is TRBV6-4 and J is TRBJ1-2, with 12 bases fitting TRBD1. CDR3 length: 14 residues. Germline CDR1 MRHNA, CDR2 SNTAGT. V dropped 6 bases and J dropped 8; count of bases not matched to a gene: 7. In DNA, the CDR3 is TGTGCCAGCAGAGACGGGACAGGGGGCGCAGGCTACACCTTC. Amino acid sequence: CASRDGTGGAGYTF.

The chain links TRBV29-1 to TRBJ2-3, with D perhaps TRBD1 (7 bases). Germline-derived CDR1 and CDR2 are SQVTM and ANQGSEA. The V and J ends lost 4 bases and 1 base respectively, with 12 bases between them. This CDR3 is built from 14 residues. The CDR3 protein is CSVARGVGTDTQYF. The CDR3 DNA is TGCAGCGTTGCCAGGGGGGTCGGCACAGATACGCAGTATTTT.

V gene TRBV5-6 combines with J gene TRBJ1-2; D gene uncertain. CDR3 size: 13 residues. V lost 5 bases to trimming and J lost 8 bases, with 16 bases between them. The germline gives CDR1 SGHDT, CDR2 YYEEEE. The CDR3 sequence: CASSRGSMGGYTF. In nucleotides, the CDR3 is TGTGCCAGCAGTCGAGGGTCTATGGGAGGCTACACCTTC.

This rearrangement joins TRBV15 to TRBJ1-2, with 11 positions matching TRBD1. The germline V gene has CDR1 LNHNV and CDR2 YYDKDF (reference sequence). The CDR3 contains 15 residues. The trim removed 3 bases at V and 8 bases at J, leaving 8 bases unmatched. The CDR3 protein is CATSSGQGARRGYTF. The CDR3 region has the DNA TGTGCCACCAGCAGCGGACAGGGGGCTCGGCGCGGCTACACCTTC. The variable domain in full, with the rest retrieved from reference TRBV15 and TRBJ1-2, is DAMVIQNPRYQVTQFGKPVTLSCSQTLNHNVMYWYQQKSSQAPKLLFHYYDKDFNNEADTPDNFQSRRPNTSFCFLDIRSPGLGDTAMYLCATSSGQGARRGYTFGSGTRLTVV.

The chain joins TRBV2 to TRBJ1-2; maybe TRBD1 (6 bases). V lost 6 bases and J lost 2, with 19 bases in between. This CDR3 is built from 16 residues. Germline V gene lookup returns CDR1 SNHLY and CDR2 FYNNEI. This chain's CDR3 is CASRGLTGLPNYGYTF. The DNA of the CDR3 is TGTGCCAGCAGGGGGCTGACAGGCTTGCCCAACTATGGCTACACCTTC.

This clone was seen only a few times. This chain joins TRBV29-1 and TRBJ2-2, with TRBD1 as a possible D gene (6 bases). The germline V gene encodes CDR1 SQVTM and CDR2 ANQGSEA. V was cut by 4 bases and J by 1 base, with 10 bases left in between. The CDR3 sequence is 14 residues long. DNA for the CDR3: TGCAGCGTTGGGACAGCCCTGAACACCGGGGAGCTGTTTTTT. It translates to CSVGTALNTGELFF.

The chain couples TRBV19 to TRBJ1-2, with 7 positions matching TRBD1. Trimming removed 5 bases from V and 8 bases from J; junction bases left unmatched: 14. Germline CDR1 is LNHDA and CDR2 is SQIVND (reference sequence). The CDR3 is 15 residues long. The CDR3 coding sequence is TGTGCCAGTAGTCCCCGGGACAGTGGGACTAGGGGCTACACCTTC. Translating it yields CASSPRDSGTRGYTF.

This chain uses TRBV5-1 with TRBJ1-1; TRBD1 is a possible D gene (5 bases). Germline V gene data show CDR1 as SGHRS and CDR2 as YFSETQ. Trimming removed 0 bases at V and 5 bases at J, with 11 bases between. The CDR3 runs to 14 residues. The CDR3 DNA reads TGCGCCAGCAGCTTGGTTACGGGGGATACTGAAGCTTTCTTT. Translation: CASSLVTGDTEAFF.

V gene TRBV5-1 combines with J gene TRBJ2-2, with 10 bases that match TRBD2. V lost 4 bases, J lost 7 bases, and 16 bases stayed unmatched. Germline-derived CDR1 and CDR2 are SGHRS and YFSETQ. The CDR3 runs to 18 residues. The CDR3 spells CASSPSGTSALGVGELFF. The CDR3 DNA is TGCGCCAGCAGCCCTTCCGGGACTAGCGCCCTCGGGGTCGGGGAGCTGTTTTTT.

Turning to this clone: One end of the junction fails to match germline, which may point to a read error. V usage is TRBV5-1 and J usage is TRBJ2-2; 14 positions agree with TRBD2. Germline CDR1 reads SGHRS; CDR2 reads YFSETQ. CDR3 size: 15 residues. CDR3 region: CARSSTSGGAGELFF. The CDR3 coding sequence is TGCGCCCGCAGCTCGACTAGCGGGGGGGCCGGGGAGCTGTTTTTT.

V usage is TRBV4-2 and J usage is TRBJ2-6, with D possibly TRBD2 on 6 matching bases. V was clipped by 1 base and J by 0 bases, with 13 bases between them. CDR3 length: 18 amino acids. Germline CDR1 is LGHNA and CDR2 is YNFKEQ. The CDR3 region has the DNA TGTGCCAGCAGCCAAGTGTTTGCGGGAACCTCTGGGGCCAACGTCCTGACTTTC. The encoded protein is CASSQVFAGTSGANVLTF.

This chain uses TRBV5-1 with TRBJ1-5, with 10 bases identical to TRBD1. Trimming cost V 0 bases and J 7 bases; bases outside gene matches: 7. From germline, CDR1 is SGHRS and CDR2 YFSETQ. CDR3 length equals 16 residues. The CDR3 sequence: CASSLGDRGLNQPQHF. The CDR3 bases are TGCGCCAGCAGCTTGGGTGACAGGGGGCTTAACCAGCCCCAGCATTTT.